This T cell receptor beta chain was found in a study of human T cells and chemical hapten exposure. Study-wide background: Doses of diphenylcyclopropenone went to the patients' scalps weekly throughout the roughly 24-week study.

The CDR3 sequence is 18 residues long. CDR1 is ENHRY and CDR2 is SYGVKD in the germline V gene. Trimming removed 6 bases from V and 0 bases from J, with 18 bases in between. General study results and limits: Expanded TCR counts at PT1 went up together with patch test score, a positive correlation.

The sample's time point: pre-sensitization, week 0. As to treatment: therapeutic diphenylcyclopropenone sensitization with weekly scalp DPC. TCRdb recomputed calls from the RACE reads with MiXCR, one row per CDR3 protein. The sample contains 95,000 to 100,000 distinct CDR3 sequences, less than 14% of which appear only once. This clonotype has ten or more counts. Its antigen is undetermined. The source of this sequence is an older woman with alopecia areata. Some clones in this sample may be carry-over from other donors' samples. The chain is built from TRBV10-3 and TRBJ2-6; the D gene could be TRBD1 or TRBD2 (5 bases each). Sequences were derived from whole blood, sampled in connection with sensitization to the hapten diphenylcyclopropenone (DPC). The CDR3 protein is CAIRSISGRHSGANVLTF. In DNA, the CDR3 is TGTGCCATCAGGTCGATTTCGGGACGGCACTCTGGGGCCAACGTCCTGACTTTC.